The entry that follows covers one T cell receptor beta chain sequence. Its antigen is currently unknown. The CDR3 spans 14 residues. V dropped 5 bases and J dropped 3; count of bases not matched to a gene: 4. Germline V gene sequence: CDR1 SNHLY, CDR2 FYNNEI. This sample stems from a study of cytomegalovirus exposure and HLA in healthy donors. Study-level background: In a previous analysis, nearly 120 million unique TCR beta sequences were found from 170 million or so T cells. Whole-study results and caveats: In an earlier analysis, about 90% or about 30%: the productive usage of most TCR beta V segments. V segments that were indistinguishable, TRBV6-2 and TRBV6-3 among them, were omitted from analysis. In a later analysis, V- and J-gene trimming of beta chains associated with a DCLRE1C missense variant, replicated independently.

This PCR relied on a set of 60 Vbeta primers and 13 Jbeta primers. Data came from immunoSEQ multiplex PCR; TCRdb stores just in-frame clones and leaves some out. The sample shows about 150,000 clones, approximately 75% of them seen only once. This TCR was recovered from a man aged 18-30 years in good health and CMV-seronegative. The sample consisted of PBMCs. The chain has TRBV2 and TRBJ1-5, with 7 bases identical to TRBD1. CDR3 amino acids: CASSQTGFNQPQHF. CDR3 DNA sequence: TGTGCCAGCAGTCAGACAGGGTTCAATCAGCCCCAGCATTTT.